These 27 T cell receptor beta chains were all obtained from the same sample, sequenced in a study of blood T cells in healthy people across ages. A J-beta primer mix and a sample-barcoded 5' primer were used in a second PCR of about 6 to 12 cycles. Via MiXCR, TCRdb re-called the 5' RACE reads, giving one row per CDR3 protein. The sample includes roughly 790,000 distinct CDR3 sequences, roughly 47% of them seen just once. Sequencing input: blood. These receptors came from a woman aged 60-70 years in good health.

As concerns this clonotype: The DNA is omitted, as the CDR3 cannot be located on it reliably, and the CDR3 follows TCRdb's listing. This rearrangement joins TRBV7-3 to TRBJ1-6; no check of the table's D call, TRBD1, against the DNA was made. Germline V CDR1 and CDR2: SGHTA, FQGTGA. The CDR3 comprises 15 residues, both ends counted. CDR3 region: CASSVGQGASSPPHF.

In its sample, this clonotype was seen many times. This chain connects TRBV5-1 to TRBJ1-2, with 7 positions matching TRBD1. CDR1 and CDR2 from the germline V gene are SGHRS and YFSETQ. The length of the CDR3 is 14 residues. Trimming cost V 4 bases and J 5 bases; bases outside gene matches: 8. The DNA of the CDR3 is TGCGCCAGCAGCCCCTGGGACAGCTCATATGGCTACACCTTC. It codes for CASSPWDSSYGYTF.

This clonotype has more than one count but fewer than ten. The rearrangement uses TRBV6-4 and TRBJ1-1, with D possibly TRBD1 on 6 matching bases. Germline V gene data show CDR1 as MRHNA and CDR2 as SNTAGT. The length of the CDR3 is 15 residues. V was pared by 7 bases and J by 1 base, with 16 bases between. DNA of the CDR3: TGTGCCAGCAAGATACAGGGCCATACGAACACTGAAGCTTTCTTT. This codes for CASKIQGHTNTEAFF.

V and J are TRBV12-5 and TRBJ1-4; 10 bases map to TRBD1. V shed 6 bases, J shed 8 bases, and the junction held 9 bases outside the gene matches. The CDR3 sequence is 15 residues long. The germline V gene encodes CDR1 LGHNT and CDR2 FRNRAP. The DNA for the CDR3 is TGTGCTAGTGGCCTGACAGGGGGCGATGGGGAAAAACTGTTTTTT. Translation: CASGLTGGDGEKLFF. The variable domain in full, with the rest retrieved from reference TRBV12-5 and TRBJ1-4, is DARVTQTPRHKVTEMGQEVTMRCQPILGHNTVFWYRQTMMQGLELLAYFRNRAPLDDSGMPKDRFSAEMPDATLATLKIQPSEPRDSAVYFCASGLTGGDGEKLFFGSGTQLSVL.

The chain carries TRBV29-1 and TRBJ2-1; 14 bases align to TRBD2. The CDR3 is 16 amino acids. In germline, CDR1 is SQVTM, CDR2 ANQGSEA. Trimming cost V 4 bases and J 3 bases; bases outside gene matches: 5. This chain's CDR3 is CSVGRTSGGFYNEQFF. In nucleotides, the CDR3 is TGCAGCGTTGGGCGGACTAGCGGGGGGTTCTACAATGAGCAGTTCTTC.

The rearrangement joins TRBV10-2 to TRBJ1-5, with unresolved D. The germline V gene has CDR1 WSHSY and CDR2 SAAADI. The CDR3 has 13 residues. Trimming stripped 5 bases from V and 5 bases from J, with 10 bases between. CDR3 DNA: TGCGCCAGCAGTTGGGGAGAGGATCAGCCCCAGCATTTT. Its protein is CASSWGEDQPQHF.

This chain's CDR3 is CASSEGVAGQETQYF. DNA of the CDR3: TGTGCCAGCAGTGAAGGGGTAGCGGGCCAAGAGACCCAGTACTTC. The chain employs TRBV6-1 and TRBJ2-5; 7 nucleotides align to TRBD2. The CDR3 is 15 residues long. The germline V gene has CDR1 MNHNS and CDR2 SASEGT. The V and J ends lost 1 base and 1 base, in that order; junction bases with no gene match: 3.

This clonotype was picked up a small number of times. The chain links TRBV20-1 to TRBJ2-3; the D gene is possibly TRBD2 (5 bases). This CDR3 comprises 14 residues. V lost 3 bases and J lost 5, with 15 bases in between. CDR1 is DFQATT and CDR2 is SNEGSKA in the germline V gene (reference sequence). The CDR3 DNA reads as TGCAGTGCTAGTGGCGGGTCAACGGTAGATACGCAGTATTTT. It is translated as CSASGGSTVDTQYF.

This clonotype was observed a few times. CDR3 loop: CASNSGRFTDTQYF. The CDR3 coding sequence is TGTGCCAGCAACAGCGGGAGATTCACAGATACGCAGTATTTT. J is TRBJ2-3 and V is TRBV6-2 or TRBV6-3, with 8 bases that match TRBD2. In germline, CDR1 is MNHEY, CDR2 SVGEGT. CDR3 length: 14 amino acids. V was pared by 7 bases and J by 2 bases, with 5 bases of the junction left unmatched.

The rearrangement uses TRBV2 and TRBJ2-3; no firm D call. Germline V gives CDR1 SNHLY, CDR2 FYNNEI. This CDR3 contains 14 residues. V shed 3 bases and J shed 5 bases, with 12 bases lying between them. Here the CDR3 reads CASSDETHEDTQYF. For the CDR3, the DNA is TGTGCCAGCAGTGATGAGACCCACGAAGATACGCAGTATTTT.

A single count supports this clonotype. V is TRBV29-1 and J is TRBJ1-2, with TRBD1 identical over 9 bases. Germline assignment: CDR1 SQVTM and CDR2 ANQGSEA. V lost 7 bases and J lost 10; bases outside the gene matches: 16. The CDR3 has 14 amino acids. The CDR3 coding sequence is TGCAGCGCGGGGACAGGGCTCCTTCAAGGTGTCTACACCTTC. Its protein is CSAGTGLLQGVYTF.

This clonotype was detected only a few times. CDR3 loop: CASSRSSGGGTGELFF. CDR3 coding DNA: TGTGCCAGCTCACGGTCCTCGGGTGGTGGCACCGGGGAGCTGTTTTTT. This chain uses TRBV18 with TRBJ2-2; D is unclear. The CDR3 contains 16 residues. The V gene lost 4 bases and the J gene lost 4 bases, with 16 bases spanning the gap. Germline V gene data show CDR1 as KGHSH and CDR2 as LQKENI.

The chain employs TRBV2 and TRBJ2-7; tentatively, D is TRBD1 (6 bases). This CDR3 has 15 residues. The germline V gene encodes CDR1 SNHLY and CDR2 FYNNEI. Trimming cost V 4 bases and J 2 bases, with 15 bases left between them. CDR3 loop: CASSGGTSGTYEQYF. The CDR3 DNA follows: TGTGCCAGCAGTGGGGGGACATCTGGGACCTACGAGCAGTACTTC. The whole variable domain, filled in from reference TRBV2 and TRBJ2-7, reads EPEVTQTPSHQVTQMGQEVILRCVPISNHLYFYWYRQILGQKVEFLVSFYNNEISEKSEIFDDQFSVERPDGSNFTLKIRSTKLEDSAMYFCASSGGTSGTYEQYFGPGTRLTVT.

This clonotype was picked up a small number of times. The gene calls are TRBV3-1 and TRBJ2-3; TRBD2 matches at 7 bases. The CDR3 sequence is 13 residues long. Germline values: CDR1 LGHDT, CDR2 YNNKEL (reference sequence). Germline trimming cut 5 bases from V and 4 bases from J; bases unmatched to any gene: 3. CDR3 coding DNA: TGTGCCAGCAGCGGCGGGGGTCCAGATACGCAGTATTTT. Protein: CASSGGGPDTQYF.

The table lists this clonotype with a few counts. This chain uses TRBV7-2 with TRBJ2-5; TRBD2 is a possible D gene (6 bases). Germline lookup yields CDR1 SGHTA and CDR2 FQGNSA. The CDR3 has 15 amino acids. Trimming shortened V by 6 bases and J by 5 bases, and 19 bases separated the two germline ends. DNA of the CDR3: TGTGCCAGCAGTCAGGTTGCGGGAAGGGGTGAGACCCAGTACTTC. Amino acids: CASSQVAGRGETQYF.

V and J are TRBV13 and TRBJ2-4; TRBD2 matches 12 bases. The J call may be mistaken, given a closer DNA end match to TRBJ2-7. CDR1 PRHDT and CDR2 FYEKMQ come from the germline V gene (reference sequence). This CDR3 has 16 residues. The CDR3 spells CASSTRTSGDLYEQYF. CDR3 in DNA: TGTGCCAGCAGCACCCGGACTAGCGGGGACCTCTACGAGCAGTACTTC.

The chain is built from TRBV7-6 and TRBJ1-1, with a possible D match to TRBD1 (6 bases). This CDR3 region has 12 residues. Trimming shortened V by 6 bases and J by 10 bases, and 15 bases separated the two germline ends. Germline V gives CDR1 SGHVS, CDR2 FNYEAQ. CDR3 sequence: CASSPSQGVAFF. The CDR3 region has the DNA TGTGCCAGCAGTCCCTCACAGGGCGTAGCTTTCTTT.

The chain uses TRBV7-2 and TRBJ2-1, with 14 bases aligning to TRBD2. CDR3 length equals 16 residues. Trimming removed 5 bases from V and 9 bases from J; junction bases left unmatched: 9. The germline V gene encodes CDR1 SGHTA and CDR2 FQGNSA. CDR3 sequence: CASSPPGLAGVGEQFF. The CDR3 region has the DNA TGTGCCAGCAGCCCACCGGGACTAGCGGGAGTGGGTGAGCAGTTCTTC.

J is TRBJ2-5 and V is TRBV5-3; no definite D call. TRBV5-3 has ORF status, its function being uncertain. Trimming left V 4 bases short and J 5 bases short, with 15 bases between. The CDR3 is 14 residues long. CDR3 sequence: CARSVGFYRETQYF. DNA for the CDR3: TGTGCCAGAAGCGTAGGATTCTACCGGGAGACCCAGTACTTC.

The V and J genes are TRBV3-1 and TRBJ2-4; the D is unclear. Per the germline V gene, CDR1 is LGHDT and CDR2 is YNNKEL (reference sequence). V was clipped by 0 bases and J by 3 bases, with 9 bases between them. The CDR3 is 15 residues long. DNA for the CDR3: TGTGCCAGCAGCCAAGAAGGGATACTCAAAAACATTCAGTACTTC. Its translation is CASSQEGILKNIQYF.

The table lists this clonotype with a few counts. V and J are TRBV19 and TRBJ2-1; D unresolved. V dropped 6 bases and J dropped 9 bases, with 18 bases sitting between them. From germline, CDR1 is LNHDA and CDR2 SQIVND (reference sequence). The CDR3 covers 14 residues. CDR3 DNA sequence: TGTGCCAGTAGCCGGAGTGCTGGGGTGGGTGAGCAGTTCTTC. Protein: CASSRSAGVGEQFF.

CDR3 in amino acids: CAWSVASGGYEQYF. CDR3 nucleotide sequence: TGTGCCTGGAGTGTGGCTAGCGGGGGCTACGAGCAGTACTTC. This chain connects TRBV30 to TRBJ2-7; TRBD2 agrees at 10 bases. The ends lost 0 bases at V and 3 bases at J; junction bases unmatched: 2. The germline CDR1 and CDR2 sequences are GTSNPN and SVGIG (reference sequence). CDR3 size: 14 residues.

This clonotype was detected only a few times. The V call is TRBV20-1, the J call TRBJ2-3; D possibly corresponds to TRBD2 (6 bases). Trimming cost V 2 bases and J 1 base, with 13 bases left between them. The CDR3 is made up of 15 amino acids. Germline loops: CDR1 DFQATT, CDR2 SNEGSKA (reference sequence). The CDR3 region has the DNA TGCAGTGCTAGACGCGGTGCTAGCGGCACAGATACGCAGTATTTT. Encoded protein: CSARRGASGTDTQYF.

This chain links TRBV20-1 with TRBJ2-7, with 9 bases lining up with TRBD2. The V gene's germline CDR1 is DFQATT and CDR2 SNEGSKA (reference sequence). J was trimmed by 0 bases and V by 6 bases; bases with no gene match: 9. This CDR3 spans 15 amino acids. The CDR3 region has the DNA TGCAGTGCAGGACGTAGCGGGGGTCCCTCCTACGAGCAGTACTTC. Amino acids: CSAGRSGGPSYEQYF.

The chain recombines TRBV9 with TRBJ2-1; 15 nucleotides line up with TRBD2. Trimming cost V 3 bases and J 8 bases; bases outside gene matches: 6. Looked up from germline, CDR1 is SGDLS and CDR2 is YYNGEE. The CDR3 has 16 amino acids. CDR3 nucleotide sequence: TGTGCCAGCAGCGGGACTAGCGGGAGGGCCTTCTATGAGCAGTTCTTC. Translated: CASSGTSGRAFYEQFF.

Written as DNA, the CDR3 is TGTGCCAGCAGAGATGACAGGAATGAAAAACTGTTTTTT. Translated, it gives CASRDDRNEKLFF. The gene calls are TRBV13 and TRBJ1-4; a possible D gene is TRBD1 (6 bases). The CDR3 has 13 amino acids. Trimming cost V 6 bases and J 5 bases, with 10 bases left between them. CDR1 and CDR2 (germline): PRHDT, FYEKMQ (reference sequence).

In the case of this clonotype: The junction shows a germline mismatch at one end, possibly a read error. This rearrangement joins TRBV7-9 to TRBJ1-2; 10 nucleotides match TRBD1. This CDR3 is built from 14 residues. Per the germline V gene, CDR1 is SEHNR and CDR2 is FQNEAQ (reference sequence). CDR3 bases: TGTGCCAACAGCAGACAGGGGGCGGGCTATGGCTACACCTTC. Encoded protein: CANSRQGAGYGYTF.